The 10 T cell receptor beta chains presented below share a single source sample, sequenced in a study of blood T cells in healthy people across ages. Together with a sample-barcoded 5' primer, a J-beta primer mix was included in a second PCR lasting 7 to 11 cycles. TCRdb itself ran the 5' RACE reads through MiXCR, one entry per CDR3 protein. Among 710,000 or so distinct CDR3 sequences, about 32% were seen once, and the ten largest hold roughly 14%. The sample consisted of blood. These receptors originate from a woman aged 80 or over in good health.

With respect to this clonotype: Being one base from a much bigger clone, this may be a read error. The chain couples TRBV20-1 to TRBJ2-3; no clear D gene. CDR3 length: 12 residues. Germline lookup yields CDR1 DFQATT and CDR2 SNEGSKA (reference sequence). Trimming shortened V by 7 bases and J by 6 bases, and 14 bases separated the two germline ends. CDR3 in amino acids: CSVEKVGDTQYF. DNA for the CDR3: TGCAGTGTTGAGAAGGTGGGGGATACGCAGTATTTT.

The chain combines TRBV6-2 or TRBV6-3 with TRBJ1-1, with no clear D. The germline gives CDR1 MNHEY, CDR2 SVGEGT. The CDR3 consists of 15 residues. V was cut by 0 bases and J by 0 bases, with 8 bases left in between. In nucleotides, the CDR3 is TGTGCCAGCAGTTACTCGATCAGCCTGAACACTGAAGCTTTCTTT. It yields the protein CASSYSISLNTEAFF.

Regarding this clonotype: With a much larger clone just one base away, this may be a read error. This chain joins TRBV4-1 and TRBJ1-6, with 7 bases aligning to TRBD1. Germline CDR1 is MGHRA and CDR2 is YSYEKL. The CDR3 is 17 amino acids. CDR3 sequence reads: CASSHPSPGQTNSLLHF. CDR3 DNA sequence: TGCGCCAGCAGCCATCCCTCGCCGGGACAGACAAATTCACTCCTCCACTTT.

This clonotype was seen many times. This sequence joins TRBV6-5 and TRBJ1-2; tentatively, D is TRBD1 (5 bases). Per germline, CDR1 MNHEY and CDR2 SVGAGI. Trimming cost V 0 bases and J 6 bases, with 11 bases left between them. The CDR3 is 14 residues long. DNA of the CDR3: TGTGCCAGCAGTTACTCAATAGGGGAGGATGGCTACACCTTC. It translates to CASSYSIGEDGYTF.

Note on this clonotype: A much larger clone differs from this one at a single base, so this may be a read error. The V gene is TRBV14, the J gene TRBJ2-7; 10 bases map to TRBD2. Per germline, CDR1 SGHDN and CDR2 FVKESK. V trimming: 1 base; J trimming: 7 bases; junction bases outside the gene matches: 13. The CDR3 totals 17 residues. CDR3 nucleotides: TGTGCCAGCAGCCAAGTAATACGGCTAGCGGGGGATGGAGAGCAGTACTTC. Protein product: CASSQVIRLAGDGEQYF.

With regard to this clonotype: One junction end does not reproduce the germline sequence, and a read error may be involved. The genes are TRBV25-1 and TRBJ2-7; D is perhaps TRBD1 or TRBD2 (6 bases each). Germline assignment: CDR1 MGHDK and CDR2 SYGVNS. The CDR3 is 14 amino acids. In nucleotides, the CDR3 is TGTGCCAGTAGTGCGGGACACAGCGGGTACGAGCAGTACTTC. This sequence encodes CASSAGHSGYEQYF.

The rearrangement uses TRBV9 and TRBJ1-2; tentative D call: TRBD1 (5 bases). Looked up from germline, CDR1 is SGDLS and CDR2 is YYNGEE. The CDR3 extends over 16 amino acids. V was shortened by 3 bases and J by 5 bases, with 20 bases between the two germline ends. The CDR3 loop reads CASSATCSGTSYGYTF. The CDR3 DNA reads as TGTGCCAGCAGCGCCACCTGCTCCGGGACGTCTTATGGCTACACCTTC.

The rearrangement joins TRBV6-2 or TRBV6-3 to TRBJ1-5; possible D gene TRBD1, 6 bases. Deletions cut 2 bases from V and 9 bases from J, with 11 bases between. Germline loops: CDR1 MNHEY, CDR2 SVGEGT. The CDR3 is made up of 13 amino acids. The CDR3 here is CASSYTGRGPQHF. The CDR3 DNA is TGTGCCAGCAGTTACACAGGGAGGGGGCCCCAGCATTTT.

This clonotype has a count of ten or more. This chain connects TRBV27 to TRBJ2-7, with D possibly being TRBD1 or TRBD2 (5 bases each). The CDR3 totals 18 residues. V was cut by 3 bases and J by 2 bases, with 23 bases left in between. Per the germline V gene, CDR1 is MNHEY and CDR2 is SMNVEV (reference sequence). CDR3 region: CASSFRGPIPPTAYEQYF. The CDR3 DNA is TGTGCCAGCAGTTTCCGGGGACCGATTCCCCCTACCGCCTACGAGCAGTACTTC.

This clonotype was recorded many times. The V and J genes are TRBV6-2 or TRBV6-3 and TRBJ2-3; D is perhaps TRBD1 (6 bases). The CDR3 consists of 12 residues. Germline V lookup: CDR1 MNHEY, CDR2 SVGEGT. The ends were cut back, 2 bases at V and 13 bases at J, with 13 bases in the middle. CDR3 coding DNA: TGTGCCAGCAGTTACCGACAGGACCGCAAGTATTTT. Protein product: CASSYRQDRKYF.